This TCR beta chain was identified in a study of T cells in Graves' hyperthyroidism and ophthalmopathy. This CDR3 is 16 amino acids long. CDR1 is SGHDN and CDR2 is FVKESK in the germline V gene. Trimming took 2 bases from V and 5 from J; bases not matched to a gene: 8. This clonotype turned up a few times. TCR beta CDR3 region amplification was performed from RNA transcripts. When the TCR CDR3 underwent first-round RT-PCR, the HTBI primer set was used. TCRdb re-called the multiplex PCR reads through MiXCR, storing one row per CDR3 protein. The table lists about 300,000 distinct CDR3 sequences, roughly an eighth of them singletons.

This chain links TRBV14 with TRBJ2-3; 9 positions match TRBD1. The sequence was collected from a woman in her forties with Graves' hyperthyroidism. The sequenced sample was blood. The DNA of the CDR3 is TGTGCCAGCAGCCAACCGTCCCGGGACAGGGAAGATACGCAGTATTTT. Residues: CASSQPSRDREDTQYF.